A single sample gave rise to the 20 T cell receptor beta chains below, sequenced in a study of blood T cell repertoires in COVID-19. Only in-frame clones appear in the TCRdb table, and some are missing; sequencing was by immunoSEQ multiplex PCR. The sample includes 90,000 or so clones, roughly 88% of them seen just once. Material: peripheral blood. All receptors derive from a man at least 80 years old with acute or convalescent COVID-19.

The chain recombines TRBV15 with TRBJ1-3; D uncertain. V was clipped by 0 bases and J by 3 bases, with 6 bases between them. Looked up from germline, CDR1 is LNHNV and CDR2 is YYDKDF (reference sequence). The length of the CDR3 is 14 residues. The chain's CDR3 is CATSRDQDGNTIYF. The CDR3 DNA reads as TGTGCCACCAGCAGAGATCAGGATGGAAACACCATATATTTT.

V gene TRBV11-2 combines with J gene TRBJ2-7, with D perhaps matching TRBD1 (6 bases). Between the trimmed V and J ends, which lost 0 bases and 0 bases, there was a span of 18 bases. CDR1 SGHAT and CDR2 FQNNGV come from the germline V gene. This CDR3 is built from 18 residues. CDR3 DNA: TGTGCCAGCAGCTTAGATCCTTTTCAGCCGGACAGCTCCTACGAGCAGTACTTC. Residues: CASSLDPFQPDSSYEQYF.

This chain connects TRBV5-1 to TRBJ2-1; 10 bases agree with TRBD2. The trim removed 3 bases at V and 7 bases at J, leaving 10 bases unmatched. Looked up from germline, CDR1 is SGHRS and CDR2 is YFSETQ. The CDR3 length is 16 residues. CDR3 nucleotide sequence: TGCGCCAGCAGCTGGGGGGATAGCGGGAGGATGAATGAGCAGTTCTTC. Translation gives CASSWGDSGRMNEQFF.

The chain links TRBV7-9 to TRBJ1-2, with TRBD1 identical over 7 bases. The CDR3 is 14 residues long. The germline CDR1 and CDR2 sequences are SEHNR and FQNEAQ (reference sequence). V shed 4 bases, J shed 4 bases, and the junction held 6 bases outside the gene matches. CDR3: CASSSGTAGYGYTF. The CDR3, as DNA: TGTGCCAGCAGCTCTGGGACAGCCGGCTATGGCTACACCTTC.

This clone was seen a few times. The chain recombines TRBV19 with TRBJ2-5, with 9 bases identical to TRBD2. Germline V gives CDR1 LNHDA, CDR2 SQIVND (reference sequence). Germline trimming cut 3 bases from V and 3 bases from J; bases unmatched to any gene: 17. This CDR3 has 19 residues. This CDR3 reads CASSIMPSGKRRGEETQYF. The CDR3 DNA sequence: TGTGCCAGTAGTATCATGCCTAGCGGGAAAAGGAGGGGCGAAGAGACCCAGTACTTC.

The J gene is TRBJ2-2, the V gene TRBV12-3 or TRBV12-4, with D hard to call. The CDR3 loop spans 13 amino acids. Trimming took 3 bases from V and 1 from J, leaving 3 bases between them. The CDR3 loop is CASSLRNTGELFF. DNA of the CDR3: TGTGCCAGCAGTTTGAGGAACACCGGGGAGCTGTTTTTT.

As for this clone: A much larger clone lies one base from this, so it may be a read error. V usage is TRBV2 and J usage is TRBJ2-7, with 9 nucleotides matching TRBD2. Looked up from germline, CDR1 is SNHLY and CDR2 is FYNNEI. This CDR3 is built from 19 residues. V trimming: 2 bases; J trimming: 3 bases; junction bases outside the gene matches: 17. The CDR3 DNA sequence: TGTGCCAGCAGTGAAATCCTACTCTGGGATAGCGGGGGCATCTACGAGCAGTACTTC. Protein product: CASSEILLWDSGGIYEQYF.

The V and J genes are TRBV5-1 and TRBJ1-6, with TRBD1 identical over 8 bases. CDR3 size: 16 residues. Per germline, CDR1 SGHRS and CDR2 YFSETQ. The V gene end was trimmed by 4 bases and the J gene end by 7 bases; junction bases not matched to a gene: 10. CDR3 residues: CASSPEPTGGNSPLHF. The CDR3 bases are TGCGCCAGCAGCCCGGAACCCACAGGGGGGAATTCACCCCTCCACTTT. The full variable domain, its missing parts supplied by reference TRBV5-1 and TRBJ1-6, is KAGVTQTPRYLIKTRGQQVTLSCSPISGHRSVSWYQQTPGQGLQFLFEYFSETQRNKGNFPGRFSGRQFSNSRSEMNVSTLELGDSALYLCASSPEPTGGNSPLHFGNGTRLTVT.

The V and J genes are TRBV11-2 and TRBJ2-1; 9 bases align to TRBD1. The germline V gene encodes CDR1 SGHAT and CDR2 FQNNGV. CDR3 length: 15 residues. V lost 7 bases to trimming and J lost 6 bases; unmatched junction nucleotides: 10. The CDR3 nucleotides are TGTGCCAGCACCCAGTGGGGACAGGGAGGCAATGAGCAGTTCTTC. Amino acids: CASTQWGQGGNEQFF.

This chain links TRBV2 with TRBJ2-5, with TRBD2 as a possible D gene (6 bases). The V end was cut by 7 bases, the J end by 5 bases, with 11 bases between. This CDR3 has 12 residues. Per the germline V gene, CDR1 is SNHLY and CDR2 is FYNNEI. CDR3 sequence: CASNGGYETQYF. CDR3 sequence (DNA): TGTGCCAGCAATGGAGGGTATGAGACCCAGTACTTC.

For the CDR3, the DNA is TGTGCCAGCTCACCAGTCGGTTTGGGCGCTTTCTTT. This sequence encodes CASSPVGLGAFF. This chain joins TRBV18 and TRBJ1-1, with D uncertain. Germline CDR1 is KGHSH and CDR2 is LQKENI. The CDR3 length is 12 residues. Deletions cut 2 bases from V and 11 bases from J, with 12 bases between. Filled out from reference TRBV18 and TRBJ1-1, the complete variable domain reads NAGVMQNPRHLVRRRGQEARLRCSPMKGHSHVYWYRQLPEEGLKFMVYLQKENIIDESGMPKERFSAEFPKEGPSILRIQQVVRGDSAAYFCASSPVGLGAFFGQGTRLTVV.

The chain employs TRBV7-8 and TRBJ1-5; TRBD1 agrees at 12 bases. The V gene end was trimmed by 5 bases and the J gene end by 7 bases; junction bases not matched to a gene: 6. Germline CDR1 and CDR2: SGHVS and FQNEAQ. This CDR3 has 15 residues. DNA of the CDR3: TGTGCCAGCAGCCTGGGACAGGGGGCATGGCAGCCCCAGCATTTT. Translating gives CASSLGQGAWQPQHF.

The rearrangement links TRBV6-5 to TRBJ2-5; 11 bases agree with TRBD2. Germline V gene lookup returns CDR1 MNHEY and CDR2 SVGAGI. With 4 bases clipped from V and 5 bases from J, the junction kept 3 bases outside the gene matches. The CDR3 consists of 14 residues. CDR3 sequence (DNA): TGTGCCAGCAGTTTGGGACTAGCGGTTGAGACCCAGTACTTC. Protein: CASSLGLAVETQYF.

The V and J genes are TRBV5-1 and TRBJ1-1, with D unclear. In germline, CDR1 is SGHRS, CDR2 YFSETQ. CDR3 size: 14 residues. V shed 0 bases and J shed 4 bases, with 10 bases lying between them. CDR3 coding DNA: TGCGCCAGCAGCTTGGCCGGCTCGGGCACTGAAGCTTTCTTT. Residues: CASSLAGSGTEAFF.

V gene TRBV29-1 combines with J gene TRBJ2-7; a weak D match, TRBD1 (7 bases). The length of the CDR3 is 12 residues. CDR1 and CDR2 from the germline V gene are SQVTM and ANQGSEA. The ends were cut back, 2 bases at V and 5 bases at J, with 10 bases in the middle. The CDR3 here is CSVEQGGHEQYF. In DNA, the CDR3 is TGCAGCGTTGAACAGGGGGGTCACGAGCAGTACTTC.

This sequence joins TRBV3-1 (or the pseudogene TRBV3-2) and TRBJ2-2; 9 nucleotides align to TRBD2. Germline V gives CDR1 LGHDT, CDR2 YNNKEL (reference sequence). With 4 bases clipped from V and 2 bases from J, the junction kept 5 bases outside the gene matches. The CDR3 spans 16 residues. CDR3 sequence: CASSLLAGVNTGELFF. The CDR3 DNA follows: TGTGCCAGCAGCCTTTTAGCGGGAGTCAACACCGGGGAGCTGTTTTTT.

V gene TRBV19 combines with J gene TRBJ1-1; no clear D gene. The length of the CDR3 is 15 residues. Per germline, CDR1 LNHDA and CDR2 SQIVND (reference sequence). The V end was cut by 2 bases, the J end by 0 bases, with 10 bases between. In nucleotides, the CDR3 is TGTGCCAGTAGTATAAATCCGGGAATGAACACTGAAGCTTTCTTT. Encoded protein: CASSINPGMNTEAFF.

The chain combines TRBV29-1 with TRBJ2-7; 9 bases map to TRBD1. The CDR3 consists of 13 residues. Germline CDR1 reads SQVTM; CDR2 reads ANQGSEA. J was trimmed by 4 bases and V by 6 bases; bases with no gene match: 7. In DNA, the CDR3 is TGCAGCGTCGGAAAGGGACAGGGATACGAGCAGTACTTC. Protein sequence: CSVGKGQGYEQYF.

The chain combines TRBV7-3 with TRBJ1-4; 8 bases are shared with TRBD1. Trimming at V came to 0 bases and at J to 3 bases, leaving 0 bases not matched to a gene. This CDR3 has 15 amino acids. Germline CDR1 reads SGHTA; CDR2 reads FQGTGA. The CDR3 sequence: CASSLTGQANEKLFF. The CDR3 DNA sequence: TGTGCCAGCAGCTTAACGGGACAGGCTAATGAAAAACTGTTTTTT.

This chain links TRBV19 with TRBJ1-4; 8 nucleotides agree with TRBD1. CDR3 length: 12 residues. The germline V gene has CDR1 LNHDA and CDR2 SQIVND (reference sequence). V shed 4 bases, J shed 16 bases, and the junction held 8 bases outside the gene matches. CDR3 nucleotides: TGTGCCAGTAGTAGCATGGGGGGACAGGCGTTTTTT. As protein: CASSSMGGQAFF.